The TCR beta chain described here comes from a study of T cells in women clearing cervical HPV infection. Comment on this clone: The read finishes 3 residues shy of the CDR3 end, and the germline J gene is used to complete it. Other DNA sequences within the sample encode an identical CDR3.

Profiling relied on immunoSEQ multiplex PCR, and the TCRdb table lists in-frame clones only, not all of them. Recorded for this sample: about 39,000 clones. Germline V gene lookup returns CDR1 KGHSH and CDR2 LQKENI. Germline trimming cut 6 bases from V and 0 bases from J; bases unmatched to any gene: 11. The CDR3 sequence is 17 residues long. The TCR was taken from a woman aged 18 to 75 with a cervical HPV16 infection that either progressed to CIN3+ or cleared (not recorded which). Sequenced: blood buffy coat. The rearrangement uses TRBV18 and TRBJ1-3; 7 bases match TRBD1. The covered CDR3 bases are TGTGCCAGCTCTCAATCGACAGGGAGGATCTCTGGAAACACC. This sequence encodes CASSQSTGRISGNT. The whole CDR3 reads CASSQSTGRISGNTIYF. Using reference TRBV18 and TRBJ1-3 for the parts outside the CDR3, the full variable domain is NAGVMQNPRHLVRRRGQEARLRCSPMKGHSHVYWYRQLPEEGLKFMVYLQKENIIDESGMPKERFSAEFPKEGPSILRIQQVVRGDSAAYFCASSQSTGRISGNTIYFGEGSWLTVV.